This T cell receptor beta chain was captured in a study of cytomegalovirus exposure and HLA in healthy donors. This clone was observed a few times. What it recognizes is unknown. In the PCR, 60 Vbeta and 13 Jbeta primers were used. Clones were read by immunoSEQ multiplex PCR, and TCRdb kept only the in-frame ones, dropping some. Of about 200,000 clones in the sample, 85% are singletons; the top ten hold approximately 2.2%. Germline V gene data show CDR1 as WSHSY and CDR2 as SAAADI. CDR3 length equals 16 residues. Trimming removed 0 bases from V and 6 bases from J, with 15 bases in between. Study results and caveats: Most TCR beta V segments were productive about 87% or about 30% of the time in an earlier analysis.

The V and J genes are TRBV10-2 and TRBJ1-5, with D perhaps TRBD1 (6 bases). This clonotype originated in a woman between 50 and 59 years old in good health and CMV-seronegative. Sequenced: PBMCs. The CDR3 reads CASSESGTLRGQPQHF. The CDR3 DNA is TGCGCCAGCAGTGAGTCCGGGACACTAAGGGGTCAGCCCCAGCATTTT.